This TCR beta chain was identified in a study of CD8+CD57+ T cells in acquired aplastic anemia. The V gene's germline CDR1 is SGHTA and CDR2 FQGNSA. This CDR3 has 14 amino acids. J lost 4 bases, V lost 5 bases, and 3 bases had no gene match. Profiling of TCR beta VDJ combinations and CDR3 sequences used genomic DNA as template. TCRdb redid the calling of the reads with MiXCR, one entry per CDR3 protein. The table includes some 290,000 distinct CDR3 sequences, 45% to 70% detected once. The V call is TRBV7-2, the J call TRBJ2-3; 10 bases are shared with TRBD1. This sequence was found in a human donor with severe aplastic anemia or a healthy control (not recorded which). The material sequenced was sorted CD4+, CD8+, or CD8+CD57+ T cells (not recorded which) from PBMCs. CDR3 residues: CASSATGGADTQYF. CDR3 nucleotides: TGTGCCAGCAGCGCGACAGGGGGCGCAGATACGCAGTATTTT.